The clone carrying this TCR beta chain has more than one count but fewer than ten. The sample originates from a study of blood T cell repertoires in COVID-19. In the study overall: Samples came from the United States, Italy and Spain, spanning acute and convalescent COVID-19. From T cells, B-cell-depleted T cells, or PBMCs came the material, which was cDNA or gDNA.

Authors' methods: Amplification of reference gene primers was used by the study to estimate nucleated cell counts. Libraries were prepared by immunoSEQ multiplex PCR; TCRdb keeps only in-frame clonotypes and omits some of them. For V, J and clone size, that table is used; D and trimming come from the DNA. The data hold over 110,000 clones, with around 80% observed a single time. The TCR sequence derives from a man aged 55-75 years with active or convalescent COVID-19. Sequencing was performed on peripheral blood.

The CDR3 here is CASRRQGTTRLAGGMNTGELFF. The CDR3 DNA is TGTGCCAGCCGTCGGCAGGGGACAACCCGACTAGCGGGAGGGATGAACACCGGGGAGCTGTTTTTT. This chain connects TRBV2 to TRBJ2-2, with 14 bases lining up with TRBD2. V lost 8 bases, J lost 1 base, and 21 bases stayed unmatched. The CDR3 consists of 22 residues. Germline assignment: CDR1 SNHLY and CDR2 FYNNEI.